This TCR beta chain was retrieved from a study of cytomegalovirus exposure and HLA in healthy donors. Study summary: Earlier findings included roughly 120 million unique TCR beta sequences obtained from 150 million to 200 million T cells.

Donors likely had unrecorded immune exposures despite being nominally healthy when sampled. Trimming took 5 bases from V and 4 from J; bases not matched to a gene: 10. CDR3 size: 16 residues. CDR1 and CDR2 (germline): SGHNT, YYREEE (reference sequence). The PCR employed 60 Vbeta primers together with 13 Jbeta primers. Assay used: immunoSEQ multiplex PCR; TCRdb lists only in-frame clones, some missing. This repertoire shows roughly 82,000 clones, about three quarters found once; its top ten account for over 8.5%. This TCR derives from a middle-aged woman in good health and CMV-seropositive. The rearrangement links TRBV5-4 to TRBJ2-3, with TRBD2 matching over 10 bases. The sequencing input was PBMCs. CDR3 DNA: TGTGCCAGCAGTTCCATCCAGCGGGGGGGGGCAGATACGCAGTATTTT. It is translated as CASSSIQRGGADTQYF. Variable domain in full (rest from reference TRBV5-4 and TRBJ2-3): ETGVTQSPTHLIKTRGQQVTLRCSSQSGHNTVSWYQQALGQGPQFIFQYYREEENGRGNFPPRFSGLQFPNYSSELNVNALELDDSALYLCASSSIQRGGADTQYFGPGTRLTVL.